The 21 T cell receptor beta chains listed next were all sequenced from one sample in a study of CDR3 diversity in severe acne. MiXCR was run by TCRdb on the PCR reads, yielding one entry per CDR3 protein. The sample has 90,000 or so distinct CDR3 sequences, about 50% seen once. Sample: blood. Receptor source: a male donor in good health, serving as a control.

This clonotype was seen just once. This rearrangement joins TRBV9 to TRBJ2-3; 10 bases agree with TRBD2. CDR1 is SGDLS, CDR2 YYNGEE, per germline. The CDR3 is 17 residues long. V lost 0 bases and J lost 8; bases outside the gene matches: 12. DNA of the CDR3: TGTGCCAGCAGCGTAGGGGGGGCTAGCGGGAGTCTCGTTACGCAGTATTTT. Its protein product is CASSVGGASGSLVTQYF.

This clonotype was observed once. This rearrangement joins TRBV25-1 to TRBJ2-1; D is possibly TRBD1 (6 bases). The germline V gene has CDR1 MGHDK and CDR2 SYGVNS. This CDR3 has 14 amino acids. Deletions cut 1 base from V and 10 bases from J, with 14 bases between. CDR3 DNA sequence: TGTGCCAGCAGTGAATCCGCACAGGGCGAAGAGCAGTTCTTC. As protein: CASSESAQGEEQFF.

This clonotype was recorded only once. The V and J genes are TRBV20-1 and TRBJ2-7; TRBD2 agrees at 13 bases. Germline V CDR1 and CDR2: DFQATT, SNEGSKA (reference sequence). Trimming removed 3 bases from V and 4 bases from J; junction bases left unmatched: 6. The CDR3 runs to 15 residues. This CDR3 is CSARGTLAGGYEQYF. In nucleotides, the CDR3 is TGCAGTGCTAGGGGAACACTAGCGGGGGGGTACGAGCAGTACTTC.

This chain joins TRBV7-9 and TRBJ2-1, with TRBD2 matching over 13 bases. There are 15 residues in the CDR3. Germline trimming cut 5 bases from V and 6 bases from J; bases unmatched to any gene: 4. From germline, CDR1 is SEHNR and CDR2 FQNEAQ (reference sequence). In DNA, the CDR3 is TGTGCCAGCAGCCGGACTAGCGGGAGTAGCAATGAGCAGTTCTTC. Translation: CASSRTSGSSNEQFF.

V and J are TRBV29-1 and TRBJ2-7, with 9 bases matching TRBD1. CDR3 length: 13 amino acids. The germline V gene has CDR1 SQVTM and CDR2 ANQGSEA. The J segment lost 6 bases and the V segment lost 7 bases, leaving 10 bases of the junction unmatched. The CDR3 coding sequence is TGCAGCGCTGCGGGACAGGGTCAACCCGAGCAGTACTTC. Translating gives CSAAGQGQPEQYF.

Worth noting for this clonotype: Its ends do not fully match the called genes, so a read error is possible. This rearrangement joins TRBV2 to TRBJ1-2; D gene ambiguous. The CDR3 is 15 residues long. Germline values: CDR1 SNHLY, CDR2 FYNNEI. Here the CDR3 DNA reads TGTGCCAGCCGTGAAAGCCAGGTCGCTAACTATGGCTACACCTTC. This codes for CASRESQVANYGYTF.

V usage is TRBV15 and J usage is TRBJ1-3; D is perhaps TRBD1 (5 bases). Germline assignment: CDR1 LNHNV and CDR2 YYDKDF (reference sequence). This CDR3 contains 13 residues. V was cut by 9 bases and J by 0 bases, with 9 bases left in between. The CDR3 DNA reads as TGTGCCACACAGGTCCGCTCTGGAAACACCATATATTTT. Encoded protein: CATQVRSGNTIYF.

This clonotype was seen a few times. The rearrangement uses TRBV6-5 and TRBJ1-2; 8 bases map to TRBD1. Germline trimming cut 6 bases from V and 4 bases from J; bases unmatched to any gene: 4. Germline V CDR1 and CDR2: MNHEY, SVGAGI. CDR3 length: 13 residues. This CDR3 is CASRTGVIYGYTF. In DNA form, the CDR3 reads TGTGCCAGCAGGACAGGGGTGATCTATGGCTACACCTTC.

The genes are TRBV4-2 and TRBJ2-5, with 7 bases fitting TRBD2. Germline lookup yields CDR1 LGHNA and CDR2 YNFKEQ. Trimming took 0 bases from V and 4 from J; bases not matched to a gene: 11. The CDR3 totals 17 residues. CDR3 coding DNA: TGTGCCAGCAGCCAAGAAAGCGCGGCGGGAGAGCTAGAGACCCAGTACTTC. The encoded protein is CASSQESAAGELETQYF.

For this clonotype: An end of the junction differs from the germline gene, which may be a read error. The chain couples TRBV24-1 to TRBJ2-7, with TRBD1 matching 10 bases. The CDR3 totals 21 residues. The germline V gene encodes CDR1 KGHDR and CDR2 SFDVKD. The CDR3 region is CTTHNRRDRGDERTGIYEQYF. CDR3 bases: TGTACCACCCACAACCGACGGGACAGGGGCGATGAACGAACCGGAATCTACGAGCAGTACTTC.

This clonotype was seen many times. V is TRBV5-6 and J is TRBJ1-6; D is perhaps TRBD1 (5 bases). This CDR3 spans 14 amino acids. Germline values: CDR1 SGHDT, CDR2 YYEEEE. Trimming removed 5 bases at V and 7 bases at J, with 13 bases between. The CDR3 DNA sequence: TGTGCCAGCAGGTCCGGGACGGTGAATTCACCCCTCCACTTT. It translates to CASRSGTVNSPLHF.

The chain links TRBV9 to TRBJ2-5; D unresolved. Germline CDR1 SGDLS, CDR2 YYNGEE. The CDR3 totals 13 residues. The germline V and J ends were trimmed by 3 bases and 3 bases, with 9 bases remaining between them. CDR3 loop: CASSGWPEETQYF. CDR3 nucleotides: TGTGCCAGCAGCGGGTGGCCAGAAGAGACCCAGTACTTC.

There are a few counts of this clonotype. The V and J genes are TRBV13 and TRBJ2-3; D may match TRBD1 or TRBD2 (5 bases each). Germline CDR1 and CDR2: PRHDT and FYEKMQ (reference sequence). There are 14 residues in the CDR3. The V and J ends lost 4 bases and 7 bases respectively, with 15 bases between them. CDR3 bases: TGTGCCAGCAGCTCGGGACCCCTCGAGAATACGCAGTATTTT. Its translation: CASSSGPLENTQYF.

The chain has TRBV6-5 and TRBJ1-2; 9 bases line up with TRBD1. Trimming took 2 bases from V and 4 from J; bases not matched to a gene: 8. The CDR3 extends over 16 amino acids. CDR1 and CDR2 from the germline V gene are MNHEY and SVGAGI. Here the CDR3 DNA reads TGTGCCAGCAGTTACAAACCGGGACAGGGCCTCTATGGCTACACCTTC. Translating gives CASSYKPGQGLYGYTF.

V usage is TRBV12-3 or TRBV12-4 and J usage is TRBJ2-5, with D perhaps matching TRBD1 (6 bases). V lost 4 bases, J lost 2 bases, and 8 bases lay in between. The CDR3 is 13 amino acids. The DNA of the CDR3 is TGTGCCAGCAGTTGGACAGATCAAGAGACCCAGTACTTC. It yields the protein CASSWTDQETQYF.

CDR3 amino acids: CSVDRIYLMGQGGNTGELFF. The CDR3, as DNA: TGCAGCGTTGACAGGATTTATTTAATGGGACAGGGGGGGAACACCGGGGAGCTGTTTTTT. V usage is TRBV29-1 and J usage is TRBJ2-2, with 11 bases lining up with TRBD1. There are 20 residues in the CDR3. V trimming: 3 bases; J trimming: 1 base; junction bases outside the gene matches: 16. The V gene's germline CDR1 is SQVTM and CDR2 ANQGSEA.

The J gene is TRBJ1-2, the V gene TRBV20-1, with no clear D. CDR3 length: 14 residues. Trimming removed 8 bases from V and 4 bases from J, with 20 bases in between. CDR1 DFQATT and CDR2 SNEGSKA come from the germline V gene (reference sequence). CDR3 loop: CSISSRGAIYGYTF. In DNA, the CDR3 is TGCAGTATAAGTAGTCGAGGCGCTATCTATGGCTACACCTTC.

This clonotype was seen more than once but under ten times. The chain has TRBV6-5 and TRBJ2-7; 14 nucleotides match TRBD2. This CDR3 has 14 residues. Trimming took 7 bases from V and 3 from J; bases not matched to a gene: 2. Per the germline V gene, CDR1 is MNHEY and CDR2 is SVGAGI. The CDR3 spells CASTGTSGSYEQYF. The CDR3 region has the DNA TGTGCCAGCACTGGGACTAGCGGGAGCTACGAGCAGTACTTC.

This clonotype turned up a few times. The V gene is TRBV29-1, the J gene TRBJ1-2; D possibly corresponds to TRBD1 (5 bases). The CDR3 has 14 residues. Germline lookup yields CDR1 SQVTM and CDR2 ANQGSEA. V was clipped by 8 bases and J by 2 bases, with 18 bases between them. In DNA, the CDR3 is TGCAGCTCCACAAGTACAGGACCAAACTATGGCTACACCTTC. It specifies CSSTSTGPNYGYTF.

This clonotype was recorded a few times. V usage is TRBV7-9 and J usage is TRBJ1-3; D is perhaps TRBD1 (5 bases). This CDR3 has 13 amino acids. V was pared by 1 base and J by 8 bases, with 9 bases between. CDR1 SEHNR and CDR2 FQNEAQ come from the germline V gene (reference sequence). The CDR3 here is CASSLGRVDTIYF. DNA for the CDR3: TGTGCCAGCAGCTTAGGCAGGGTAGACACCATATATTTT.

Ten or more counts support this clonotype. This chain uses TRBV20-1 with TRBJ2-3; TRBD2 aligns across 9 bases. CDR3 length equals 16 residues. The V and J ends lost 0 bases and 6 bases, in that order; junction bases with no gene match: 10. Per germline, CDR1 DFQATT and CDR2 SNEGSKA (reference sequence). CDR3 DNA sequence: TGCAGTGCTAGAGATCCGGCGGGGGGGCCCTTGGATACGCAGTATTTT. This gives the protein CSARDPAGGPLDTQYF.